The present T cell receptor (beta chain) was sequenced within a study of control samples from healthy donors and cancer patients. J was trimmed by 2 bases and V by 4 bases; bases with no gene match: 14. Germline V CDR1 and CDR2: SGHRS, YFSETQ. The CDR3 length is 19 residues. Sequenced by immunoSEQ multiplex PCR; TCRdb stores in-frame clones only, minus some. The sample lists fewer than 65,000 clones, about 80% occurring once. The sequenced sample consisted of blood. This sequence joins TRBV5-1 and TRBJ2-6, with 8 bases fitting TRBD2. This receptor was taken from a man between 65 and 79 years old in good health. The CDR3 coding sequence is TGCGCCAGCAGCCTGTTAGCGGGGCCCGCCCATCCTGGGGCCAACGTCCTGACTTTC. Translating it yields CASSLLAGPAHPGANVLTF.